Given below is one TCR beta chain in context. V shed 6 bases and J shed 0 bases, with 9 bases lying between them. CDR3 length: 13 amino acids. Per the germline V gene, CDR1 is DFQATT and CDR2 is SNEGSKA (reference sequence). This sample is drawn from a study of blood T cells in healthy people across ages. Using a J-beta primer mix together with a sample-barcoded 5' primer, a second PCR was run for roughly 6 to 11 cycles. TCRdb reprocessed the 5' RACE reads with MiXCR, giving one entry per CDR3 protein. The sample holds under 800,000 distinct CDR3 sequences, roughly 41% seen once. The TCR sequence derives from a woman aged 60 to 75 in good health. This rearrangement joins TRBV20-1 to TRBJ2-1; no clear D gene. The material sequenced was blood. The CDR3, as DNA: TGCAGTGCAATTAGGACCTCCTACAATGAGCAGTTCTTC. It specifies CSAIRTSYNEQFF.